These 11 T cell receptor beta chains came from one sample sequenced in a study of blood T cell repertoires in COVID-19. TCRdb's table, derived via immunoSEQ multiplex PCR, lists solely in-frame clones and lacks some. The sample yields hundreds of thousands of clones, 85% seen once. The sample taken for sequencing was peripheral blood. These receptors were collected from a human donor in a cohort sampled during active COVID-19.

This chain connects TRBV19 to TRBJ2-7; 14 bases fit TRBD2. CDR3 size: 14 residues. Germline-derived CDR1 and CDR2 are LNHDA and SQIVND (reference sequence). The V segment lost 6 bases and the J segment 3 bases; nucleotides outside the gene matches: 1. The DNA of the CDR3 is TGTGCCAGTAGAGGGACTAGCGGGAGCTACGAGCAGTACTTC. Encoded protein: CASRGTSGSYEQYF.

The genes are TRBV24-1 and TRBJ2-7; D may be TRBD2 (6 bases). Trimming took off 5 bases at V and 3 bases at J, with 13 bases between the two ends. In germline, CDR1 is KGHDR, CDR2 SFDVKD. The CDR3 length is 14 residues. The CDR3 region is CATSAGWGDYEQYF. CDR3 coding DNA: TGTGCCACCAGTGCGGGATGGGGGGACTACGAGCAGTACTTC.

The genes are TRBV28 and TRBJ2-3; 10 nucleotides match TRBD2. From germline, CDR1 is MDHEN and CDR2 SYDVKM. Trimming took 2 bases from V and 6 from J; bases not matched to a gene: 11. This CDR3 has 17 amino acids. The CDR3 sequence: CASSLPLAGGQPDTQYF. The CDR3 DNA follows: TGTGCCAGCAGTTTACCGTTAGCGGGAGGCCAGCCGGATACGCAGTATTTT.

This chain links TRBV3-1 (or the pseudogene TRBV3-2) with TRBJ2-7; 10 nucleotides agree with TRBD2. This CDR3 spans 15 amino acids. In germline, CDR1 is LGHDT, CDR2 YNNKEL (reference sequence). The ends lost 4 bases at V and 3 bases at J; junction bases unmatched: 6. The CDR3 here is CASSLGLAENYEQYF. The CDR3 nucleotides are TGTGCCAGCAGCCTAGGACTAGCGGAAAACTACGAGCAGTACTTC.

The genes are TRBV30 and TRBJ2-1; tentatively, D is TRBD2 (6 bases). This CDR3 is 13 amino acids long. Between the trimmed V and J ends, which lost 3 bases and 7 bases, there was a span of 13 bases. The germline CDR1 and CDR2 sequences are GTSNPN and SVGIG (reference sequence). The CDR3 loop reads CAWRGLQRNEQFF. The CDR3 nucleotides are TGTGCCTGGAGGGGACTTCAGCGGAATGAGCAGTTCTTC.

As for this clone: The sample contains more than one DNA sequence encoding this CDR3. V usage is TRBV2 and J usage is TRBJ1-6; no definite D call. The CDR3 runs 15 residues. Germline V gene lookup returns CDR1 SNHLY and CDR2 FYNNEI. Trimming stripped 2 bases from V and 7 bases from J, with 12 bases between. CDR3 in amino acids: CASSESVQANSPLHF. DNA of the CDR3: TGTGCCAGCAGTGAAAGTGTCCAGGCAAATTCACCCCTCCACTTT.

This sequence joins TRBV6-6 and TRBJ2-5; 7 bases fit TRBD2. The germline V gene has CDR1 MNHNY and CDR2 SVGAGI (reference sequence). This CDR3 has 15 residues. V lost 7 bases to trimming and J lost 2 bases; unmatched junction nucleotides: 10. CDR3 loop: CASTQAGTSQETQYF. The CDR3 DNA follows: TGTGCCAGCACCCAAGCGGGAACGTCGCAAGAGACCCAGTACTTC.

This rearrangement joins TRBV14 to TRBJ2-1; D is possibly TRBD1 (6 bases). This CDR3 contains 15 residues. Germline CDR1 and CDR2: SGHDN and FVKESK. V was shortened by 2 bases and J by 7 bases, with 15 bases between the two germline ends. In DNA form, the CDR3 reads TGTGCCAGCAGCCAACTCCCAGGGACATGGAATGAGCAGTTCTTC. Translation: CASSQLPGTWNEQFF.

This clone occurred a few times. The V gene is TRBV10-2, the J gene TRBJ2-1; the match to TRBD1 covers 7 bases. Germline V lookup: CDR1 WSHSY, CDR2 SAAADI. Trimming cost V 6 bases and J 5 bases; bases outside gene matches: 7. This CDR3 region has 14 residues. CDR3 sequence: CASRYYGQDNEQFF. CDR3 nucleotide sequence: TGCGCCAGCAGATACTACGGACAGGACAATGAGCAGTTCTTC.

This chain uses TRBV27 with TRBJ1-1; D ambiguous. The CDR3 spans 14 residues. Trimming took off 6 bases at V and 2 bases at J, with 13 bases between the two ends. Germline CDR1 and CDR2: MNHEY and SMNVEV (reference sequence). This chain's CDR3 is CASSFGRTNTEAFF. CDR3 DNA sequence: TGTGCCAGCAGCTTTGGACGGACTAACACTGAAGCTTTCTTT.

V gene TRBV5-6 combines with J gene TRBJ2-3, with 10 bases identical to TRBD2. J was trimmed by 3 bases and V by 3 bases; bases with no gene match: 7. Looked up from germline, CDR1 is SGHDT and CDR2 is YYEEEE. This CDR3 is 16 amino acids long. CDR3 region: CASSWAAGGVTDTQYF. In nucleotides, the CDR3 is TGTGCCAGCAGCTGGGCAGCGGGAGGGGTGACAGATACGCAGTATTTT. Supplemented by reference TRBV5-6 and TRBJ2-3, the full variable domain reads DAGVTQSPTHLIKTRGQQVTLRCSPKSGHDTVSWYQQALGQGPQFIFQYYEEEERQRGNFPDRFSGHQFPNYSSELNVNALLLGDSALYLCASSWAAGGVTDTQYFGPGTRLTVL.